Given below is one T cell receptor beta chain in context. The antigen is undetermined. This sample was taken from a study of T cell repertoires in cytomegalovirus infection. Background on the study: Public TCR beta signatures provided an indication of both CMV infection and a matching HLA type.

General study results and limits: HLA-C-restricted CMV-specific TCR beta clonotypes prevailed in the ex vivo response.

One entry per CDR3 protein results from TCRdb running MiXCR on the reads. This sample has about 60,000 distinct CDR3 sequences; about a third occur once, and the top ten carry 60% to 80%. V was clipped by 4 bases and J by 2 bases; unmatched bases: 7. The CDR3 has 15 residues. Germline CDR1 reads SGHRS; CDR2 reads YFSETQ. This clonotype originated in a human donor in good health (CMV status not recorded). Some clones in this sample may be carry-over from other donors' samples. Sequencing used PBMCs, sequenced either directly or after in vitro stimulation (not recorded which). This chain connects TRBV5-1 to TRBJ2-7; 9 bases fit TRBD2. Written as DNA, the CDR3 is TGCGCCAGCAGCCCAGCGGGGGGCCCGACCTACGAGCAGTACTTC. It is translated as CASSPAGGPTYEQYF.